The 26 T cell receptor beta chains reported below all come from one sample, sequenced in a study of blood T cell repertoires in COVID-19. TCRdb keeps only in-frame clones here, not all; method: immunoSEQ multiplex PCR. This table holds about 58,000 clones, 90% found once. The specimen was peripheral blood. These receptors all come from a man aged 60 to 75 with active COVID-19.

This clone was counted once. The genes are TRBV30 and TRBJ1-6, with D maybe TRBD1 (5 bases). The germline V gene has CDR1 GTSNPN and CDR2 SVGIG (reference sequence). The CDR3 spans 14 residues. V lost 0 bases and J lost 8, with 11 bases in between. The CDR3: CAWSVAGGDSPLHF. The CDR3 DNA reads TGTGCCTGGAGTGTAGCCGGGGGAGATTCACCCCTCCACTTT.

The chain carries TRBV2 and TRBJ2-7, with TRBD1 identical over 9 bases. The CDR3 sequence is 15 residues long. From germline, CDR1 is SNHLY and CDR2 FYNNEI. The V segment lost 7 bases and the J segment 6 bases; nucleotides outside the gene matches: 13. The CDR3 bases are TGTGCCAGCACGCGGGGACAGGGAATGGGCTCCGAGCAGTACTTC. It encodes CASTRGQGMGSEQYF.

This chain uses TRBV30 with TRBJ1-4; D gene unclear. The CDR3 extends over 13 amino acids. CDR1 is GTSNPN and CDR2 is SVGIG in the germline V gene (reference sequence). V lost 0 bases to trimming and J lost 4 bases, with 6 bases between them. The CDR3 coding sequence is TGTGCCTGGAGTGTACGGGATAATGAAAAACTGTTTTTT. The encoded protein is CAWSVRDNEKLFF.

As for this clone: Other DNA sequences from this sample encode an identical CDR3 as well. The V call is TRBV9, the J call TRBJ1-1; TRBD1 matches 7 bases. The CDR3 is made up of 15 amino acids. Germline values: CDR1 SGDLS, CDR2 YYNGEE. V lost 4 bases and J lost 0; bases outside the gene matches: 6. CDR3 coding DNA: TGTGCCAGCAGCCCGCGACAGGGTCTGAACACTGAAGCTTTCTTT. Its protein product is CASSPRQGLNTEAFF.

The chain couples TRBV6-2 or TRBV6-3 to TRBJ1-1, with a weak D call TRBD1 (6 bases). CDR3 length equals 17 residues. Trimming cost V 4 bases and J 2 bases, with 20 bases left between them. Per the germline V gene, CDR1 is MNHEY and CDR2 is SVGEGT. The CDR3 region is CASSFRVDQTGNTEAFF. CDR3 nucleotides: TGTGCCAGCAGTTTCAGGGTTGATCAGACAGGAAACACTGAAGCTTTCTTT.

The CDR3 spells CASSIRQGAHNYGYTF. The CDR3 region has the DNA TGCGCCAGCAGCATCCGACAGGGGGCTCATAACTATGGCTACACCTTC. The chain combines TRBV5-1 with TRBJ1-2; 10 bases are shared with TRBD1. J gave up 1 base and V 4 bases, and 7 bases lay outside the gene matches. Per germline, CDR1 SGHRS and CDR2 YFSETQ. The CDR3 loop spans 16 amino acids.

This chain links TRBV19 with TRBJ2-3, with 9 bases identical to TRBD2. This CDR3 is built from 15 residues. The V gene end was trimmed by 5 bases and the J gene end by 1 base; junction bases not matched to a gene: 4. Germline V gene sequence: CDR1 LNHDA, CDR2 SQIVND (reference sequence). This CDR3 reads CASSGASGGTDTQYF. CDR3 DNA: TGTGCCAGTAGTGGGGCTAGCGGGGGCACAGATACGCAGTATTTT.

This chain uses TRBV9 with TRBJ2-1; TRBD2 matches at 14 bases. This CDR3 contains 16 residues. The germline CDR1 and CDR2 sequences are SGDLS and YYNGEE. The ends lost 6 bases at V and 10 bases at J; junction bases unmatched: 12. The CDR3 nucleotides read TGTGCCAGCAACAACCAGGGACTAGCGGGAGTTGGGGAGCAGTTCTTC. Encoded protein: CASNNQGLAGVGEQFF.

The gene calls are TRBV5-1 and TRBJ2-5; 7 bases are shared with TRBD2. With 3 bases clipped from V and 2 bases from J, the junction kept 4 bases outside the gene matches. The germline V gene encodes CDR1 SGHRS and CDR2 YFSETQ. The CDR3 is 14 residues long. CDR3 loop: CASSSPGGQETQYF. Here the CDR3 DNA reads TGCGCCAGCAGCTCCCCCGGGGGGCAAGAGACCCAGTACTTC.

This clone was detected a few times. The rearrangement uses TRBV19 and TRBJ1-3, with D unresolved. The CDR3 length is 11 residues. V was trimmed by 5 bases and J by 6 bases, leaving 5 bases between them. CDR1 is LNHDA, CDR2 SQIVND, per germline (reference sequence). This CDR3 is CASSLLNTIYF. CDR3 nucleotide sequence: TGTGCCAGTAGTCTTCTAAACACCATATATTTT.

This sequence joins TRBV6-2 or TRBV6-3 and TRBJ2-3, with TRBD2 matching 7 bases. The ends lost 4 bases at V and 2 bases at J; junction bases unmatched: 6. The length of the CDR3 is 15 residues. Germline CDR1 MNHEY, CDR2 SVGEGT. CDR3 region: CASSSQRGYTDTQYF. The CDR3 DNA is TGTGCCAGCAGTTCCCAGCGGGGATACACAGATACGCAGTATTTT.

The chain couples TRBV11-2 to TRBJ2-1, with TRBD1 identical over 7 bases. The V segment lost 5 bases and the J segment 1 base; nucleotides outside the gene matches: 14. The CDR3 extends over 18 amino acids. CDR1 and CDR2 from the germline V gene are SGHAT and FQNNGV. As DNA, the CDR3 is TGTGCCAGCAGCCGCTTTGGTAAGGGGGCCGGGTCCTACAATGAGCAGTTCTTC. Amino acids: CASSRFGKGAGSYNEQFF.

This chain joins TRBV6-2 or TRBV6-3 and TRBJ2-2; D unresolved. Germline V gene sequence: CDR1 MNHEY, CDR2 SVGEGT. Trimming took off 4 bases at V and 4 bases at J, with 10 bases between the two ends. The CDR3 is 14 residues long. The CDR3 loop is CASSSVYSTGELFF. Written as DNA, the CDR3 is TGTGCCAGCAGTTCCGTGTACTCCACCGGGGAGCTGTTTTTT.

In regard to this clone: Mismatch with germline at one junction end may stem from a read error. V is TRBV7-7 and J is TRBJ2-7; TRBD1 agrees at 7 bases. CDR3 length equals 15 residues. Looked up from germline, CDR1 is SSHAT and CDR2 is FNYEAQ (reference sequence). The CDR3: CASSLGPGGSYEQYF. CDR3 DNA sequence: TGTGCTAGCAGCTTAGGTCCAGGGGGTTCCTACGAGCAGTACTTC. The full variable domain, its missing parts supplied by reference TRBV7-7 and TRBJ2-7, is GAGVSQSPRYKVTKRGQDVTLRCDPISSHATLYWYQQALGQGPEFLTYFNYEAQPDKSGLPSDRFSAERPEGSISTLTIQRTEQRDSAMYRCASSLGPGGSYEQYFGPGTRLTVT.

The chain recombines TRBV12-3 or TRBV12-4 with TRBJ1-2; TRBD1 matches at 7 bases. The CDR3 consists of 13 residues. Losses at the gene ends were 6 bases for V and 5 bases for J; bases not matched to a gene: 6. The CDR3 DNA follows: TGTGCCAGCAGCGCGGCAGGGGGGTATGGCTACACCTTC. Amino acid sequence: CASSAAGGYGYTF.

The chain is built from TRBV30 and TRBJ2-1, with 10 positions matching TRBD2. The CDR3 covers 15 residues. V shed 2 bases and J 6 bases; nucleotides not matched to a gene: 7. In germline, CDR1 is GTSNPN, CDR2 SVGIG (reference sequence). CDR3 DNA: TGTGCCTGGAGTATCGGACTAGCGGAACCCAATGAGCAGTTCTTC. Translation: CAWSIGLAEPNEQFF.

The chain couples TRBV27 to TRBJ2-4, with D tentatively TRBD1 (6 bases). V shed 4 bases and J shed 8 bases, with 18 bases lying between them. This CDR3 spans 15 amino acids. Germline V gene lookup returns CDR1 MNHEY and CDR2 SMNVEV (reference sequence). CDR3 sequence: CASSSETGSADIQYF. CDR3 bases: TGTGCCAGCAGTTCAGAAACAGGGTCGGCGGACATTCAGTACTTC.

This chain connects TRBV4-2 to TRBJ2-5; 10 nucleotides align to TRBD2. The CDR3 runs to 16 residues. After removal of 4 bases from V and 3 bases from J, the junction contained 8 bases not matched to a gene. Per the germline V gene, CDR1 is LGHNA and CDR2 is YNFKEQ. The CDR3 sequence: CASSPRETSGKETQYF. The CDR3 bases are TGTGCCAGCAGCCCTCGGGAAACTAGCGGGAAAGAGACCCAGTACTTC.

Here the CDR3 DNA reads TGCGCCAGCAGCCAAGAGGGACAGGCAATCAACACCGGGGAGCTGTTTTTT. It encodes CASSQEGQAINTGELFF. The chain joins TRBV4-3 to TRBJ2-2; 8 nucleotides agree with TRBD1. With 0 bases clipped from V and 2 bases from J, the junction kept 5 bases outside the gene matches. Germline CDR1 reads LGHNA; CDR2 reads YSLEER. This CDR3 contains 17 residues.

This chain connects TRBV9 to TRBJ2-2; 8 bases match TRBD2. The CDR3 runs to 17 residues. V was pared by 0 bases and J by 0 bases, with 4 bases of the junction left unmatched. CDR1 is SGDLS, CDR2 YYNGEE, per germline. This chain's CDR3 is CASSVAGSGANTGELFF. CDR3 nucleotide sequence: TGTGCCAGCAGCGTAGCGGGTAGCGGGGCGAACACCGGGGAGCTGTTTTTT.

The genes are TRBV11-2 and TRBJ1-5; D ambiguous. The CDR3 contains 13 residues. V lost 0 bases to trimming and J lost 6 bases, with 6 bases between them. CDR1 SGHAT and CDR2 FQNNGV come from the germline V gene. CDR3 loop: CASSLDLLQPQHF. CDR3 sequence (DNA): TGTGCCAGCAGCTTAGATCTTCTTCAGCCCCAGCATTTT.

J is TRBJ2-3 and V is TRBV6-5; tentatively, D is TRBD2 (6 bases). Germline V lookup: CDR1 MNHEY, CDR2 SVGAGI. V shed 5 bases and J shed 2 bases, with 11 bases lying between them. The CDR3 totals 14 residues. The DNA of the CDR3 is TGTGCCAGCAGTACCGGGAGACCCACAGATACGCAGTATTTT. Its protein is CASSTGRPTDTQYF.

This clone appeared once. The V and J genes are TRBV28 and TRBJ1-4; perhaps TRBD1 as D (6 bases). Germline V gene lookup returns CDR1 MDHEN and CDR2 SYDVKM. The CDR3 has 14 amino acids. With 3 bases removed from V and 8 bases from J, the gap between germline ends came to 13 bases. CDR3 nucleotide sequence: TGTGCCAGCAGTTTTAACAGGGTGAGGGAAAAACTGTTTTTT. It is translated as CASSFNRVREKLFF.

V is TRBV27 and J is TRBJ1-2; D not resolved. The CDR3 is made up of 15 amino acids. V lost 0 bases to trimming and J lost 4 bases, with 12 bases between them. Germline V lookup: CDR1 MNHEY, CDR2 SMNVEV (reference sequence). For the CDR3, the DNA is TGTGCCAGCAGTTTATCTCCGTGGGCAAGCTATGGCTACACCTTC. This sequence encodes CASSLSPWASYGYTF.

This chain connects TRBV28 to TRBJ2-6; no definite D call. The CDR3 runs to 15 residues. CDR1 is MDHEN and CDR2 is SYDVKM in the germline V gene. V was clipped by 4 bases and J by 1 base, with 8 bases between them. The CDR3 spells CASSSPTSGANVLTF. The CDR3 DNA is TGTGCCAGCAGTTCCCCTACGTCTGGGGCCAACGTCCTGACTTTC.

The chain employs TRBV24-1 and TRBJ1-1; D not resolved. Between the trimmed V and J ends, which lost 6 bases and 4 bases, there was a span of 11 bases. The CDR3 runs 13 residues. Germline V gives CDR1 KGHDR, CDR2 SFDVKD. The chain's CDR3 is CATSYGGGTEAFF. The DNA for the CDR3 is TGTGCCACCAGTTACGGCGGAGGCACTGAAGCTTTCTTT.